A single sample gave rise to the 10 T cell receptor beta chains below, sequenced in a study of blood T cell repertoires in COVID-19. The data were produced by immunoSEQ multiplex PCR, yet TCRdb's version contains in-frame clones alone and is incomplete. The repertoire holds 190,000 or so clones, with approximately 82% as singletons. The sequenced sample was peripheral blood. The receptor set was obtained from a human donor with acute or convalescent COVID-19. The donor label of this sample is uncertain.

In DNA, the CDR3 is TGTGCCGCAGAAGCGGAGCTACAAGAGACCCAGTACTTC. Translation gives CAAEAELQETQYF. The V and J genes are TRBV30 and TRBJ2-5; possible D gene TRBD2, 5 bases. The CDR3 runs 13 residues. V was clipped by 8 bases and J by 2 bases, with 15 bases between them. Germline V gene sequence: CDR1 GTSNPN, CDR2 SVGIG (reference sequence).

V gene TRBV19 combines with J gene TRBJ2-7, with a possible D match to TRBD2 (5 bases). CDR1 is LNHDA and CDR2 is SQIVND in the germline V gene (reference sequence). The CDR3 sequence is 14 residues long. V dropped 6 bases and J dropped 1 base, with 13 bases sitting between them. CDR3 residues: CASRLQPGSYEQYF. The CDR3 coding sequence is TGTGCCAGTAGATTACAACCGGGATCCTACGAGCAGTACTTC.

This chain joins TRBV29-1 and TRBJ1-4; D might be TRBD1 (6 bases). Trimming took 6 bases from V and 4 from J, leaving 9 bases between them. Per the germline V gene, CDR1 is SQVTM and CDR2 is ANQGSEA. CDR3 length: 12 residues. CDR3 sequence (DNA): TGCAGCGTAAGGACAGATAATGAAAAACTGTTTTTT. It translates to CSVRTDNEKLFF.

The rearrangement links TRBV5-6 to TRBJ2-1; 7 nucleotides agree with TRBD2. The CDR3 sequence is 15 residues long. Germline lookup yields CDR1 SGHDT and CDR2 YYEEEE. Germline trimming cut 1 base from V and 5 bases from J; bases unmatched to any gene: 6. CDR3 sequence: CASSLWASGDNEQFF. The CDR3 DNA is TGTGCCAGCAGCTTGTGGGCTAGCGGAGACAATGAGCAGTTCTTC.

The chain employs TRBV9 and TRBJ2-5; possibly TRBD2 for D (5 bases). The CDR3 loop spans 15 amino acids. The germline V gene encodes CDR1 SGDLS and CDR2 YYNGEE. With 1 base removed from V and 1 base from J, the gap between germline ends came to 11 bases. The CDR3: CASSVSQRTQETQYF. CDR3 bases: TGTGCCAGCAGCGTATCACAGCGGACCCAAGAGACCCAGTACTTC.

In this sample, this clone turned up a few times. In DNA, the CDR3 is TGTGCCAGCAGCCCTGGCGCAGGGAACTATGGCTACACCTTC. It translates to CASSPGAGNYGYTF. V gene TRBV7-3 combines with J gene TRBJ1-2, with D possibly matching TRBD1 (5 bases). The CDR3 extends over 14 amino acids. Germline V gene data show CDR1 as SGHTA and CDR2 as FQGTGA. V gave up 5 bases and J gave up 2 bases, with 12 bases separating them.

The V and J genes are TRBV9 and TRBJ2-7, with unresolved D. This CDR3 spans 15 amino acids. Trimming pared 4 bases from V and 7 bases from J, leaving 21 bases between. In germline, CDR1 is SGDLS, CDR2 YYNGEE. The chain's CDR3 is CASSPLGLDTLEQYF. The CDR3 nucleotides are TGTGCCAGCAGCCCTCTCGGTCTCGACACTTTAGAGCAGTACTTC.

V is TRBV12-5 and J is TRBJ2-1; D is undetermined. Germline CDR1 reads LGHNT; CDR2 reads FRNRAP. The CDR3 sequence is 15 residues long. The germline V and J ends were trimmed by 5 bases and 0 bases, with 11 bases remaining between them. The CDR3 DNA sequence: TGTGCTAGTGGTGTTTATTATAGCTCCTACAATGAGCAGTTCTTC. It codes for CASGVYYSSYNEQFF.

This chain uses TRBV2 with TRBJ1-3; 11 nucleotides line up with TRBD1. CDR1 and CDR2 (germline): SNHLY, FYNNEI. CDR3 length: 17 residues. V shed 7 bases, J shed 0 bases, and the junction held 8 bases outside the gene matches. The CDR3 sequence: CASTLGQGASSGNTIYF. The CDR3 nucleotides read TGTGCCAGCACCCTCGGACAGGGGGCGAGCTCTGGAAACACCATATATTTT.

This sequence joins TRBV5-1 and TRBJ1-6; weak D call: TRBD1 (5 bases). The CDR3 spans 13 residues. V was cut by 0 bases and J by 13 bases, with 11 bases left in between. Germline assignment: CDR1 SGHRS and CDR2 YFSETQ. The CDR3 reads CASSLAGRSPLHF. Written as DNA, the CDR3 is TGCGCCAGCAGCTTGGCAGGGAGGAGTCCCCTCCACTTT.